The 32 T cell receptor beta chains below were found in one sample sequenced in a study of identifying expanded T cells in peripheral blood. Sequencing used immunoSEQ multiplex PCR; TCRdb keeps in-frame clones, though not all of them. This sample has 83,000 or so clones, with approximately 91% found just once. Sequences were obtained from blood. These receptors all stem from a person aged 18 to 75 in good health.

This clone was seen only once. CDR3 coding DNA: TGTGCCAGCAGCGGGGAGGCGGGGTCTGGTGAAAAACTGTTTTTT. This translates into CASSGEAGSGEKLFF. The V gene is TRBV9, the J gene TRBJ1-4; the D is unclear. This CDR3 has 15 amino acids. Trimming stripped 3 bases from V and 7 bases from J, with 16 bases between. CDR1 is SGDLS and CDR2 is YYNGEE in the germline V gene.

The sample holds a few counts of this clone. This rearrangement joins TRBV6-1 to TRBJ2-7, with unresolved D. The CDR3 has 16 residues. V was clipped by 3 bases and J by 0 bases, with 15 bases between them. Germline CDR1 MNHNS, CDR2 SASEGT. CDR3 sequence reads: CASSEGPLDGSYEQYF. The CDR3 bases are TGTGCCAGCAGTGAGGGCCCCCTAGACGGCTCCTACGAGCAGTACTTC.

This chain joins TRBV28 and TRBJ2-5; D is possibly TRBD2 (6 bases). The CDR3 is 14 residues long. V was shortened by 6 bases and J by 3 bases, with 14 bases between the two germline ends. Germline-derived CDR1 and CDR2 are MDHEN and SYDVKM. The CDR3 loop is CASSLGTRKETQYF. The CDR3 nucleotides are TGTGCCAGCAGCCTCGGGACTCGGAAAGAGACCCAGTACTTC.

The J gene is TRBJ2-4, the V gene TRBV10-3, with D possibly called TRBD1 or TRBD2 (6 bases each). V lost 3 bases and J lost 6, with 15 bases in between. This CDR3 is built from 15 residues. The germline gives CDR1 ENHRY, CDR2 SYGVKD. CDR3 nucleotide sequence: TGTGCCATCAGTGATTCCTCGGAGGGGGGAAACATTCAGTACTTC. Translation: CAISDSSEGGNIQYF.

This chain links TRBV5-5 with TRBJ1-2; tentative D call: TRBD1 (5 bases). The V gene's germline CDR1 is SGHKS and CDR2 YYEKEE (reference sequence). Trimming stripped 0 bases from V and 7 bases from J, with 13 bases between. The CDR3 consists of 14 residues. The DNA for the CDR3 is TGTGCCAGCAGCTTGGATGCCAGGGTCGGTGGCTACACCTTC. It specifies CASSLDARVGGYTF. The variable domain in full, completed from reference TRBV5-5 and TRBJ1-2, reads DAGVTQSPTHLIKTRGQQVTLRCSPISGHKSVSWYQQVLGQGPQFIFQYYEKEERGRGNFPDRFSARQFPNYSSELNVNALLLGDSALYLCASSLDARVGGYTFGSGTRLTVV.

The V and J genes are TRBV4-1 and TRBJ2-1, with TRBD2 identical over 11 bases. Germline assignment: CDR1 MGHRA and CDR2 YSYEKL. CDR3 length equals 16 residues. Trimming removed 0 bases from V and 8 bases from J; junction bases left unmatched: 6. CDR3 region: CASSQELAGGLHEQFF. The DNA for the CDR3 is TGCGCCAGCAGCCAAGAGTTAGCGGGAGGGTTACATGAGCAGTTCTTC.

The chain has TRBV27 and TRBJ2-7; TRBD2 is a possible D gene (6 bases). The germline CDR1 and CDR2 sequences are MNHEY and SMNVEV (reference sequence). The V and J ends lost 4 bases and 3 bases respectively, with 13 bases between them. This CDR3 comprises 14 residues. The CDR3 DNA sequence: TGTGCCAGCAGTTCCACCGGGACTGGCTACGAGCAGTACTTC. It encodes CASSSTGTGYEQYF.

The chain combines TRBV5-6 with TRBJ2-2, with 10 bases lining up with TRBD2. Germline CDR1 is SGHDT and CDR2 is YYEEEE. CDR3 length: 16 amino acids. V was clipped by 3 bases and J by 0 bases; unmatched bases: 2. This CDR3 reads CASSWGTSANTGELFF. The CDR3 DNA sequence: TGTGCCAGCAGCTGGGGGACTAGCGCGAACACCGGGGAGCTGTTTTTT.

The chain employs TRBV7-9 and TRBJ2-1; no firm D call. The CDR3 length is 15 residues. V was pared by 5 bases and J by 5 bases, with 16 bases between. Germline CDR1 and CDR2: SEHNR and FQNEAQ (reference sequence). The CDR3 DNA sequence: TGTGCCAGCAGCGTCGGGTCGAAGAAAAACAATGAGCAGTTCTTC. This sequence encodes CASSVGSKKNNEQFF.

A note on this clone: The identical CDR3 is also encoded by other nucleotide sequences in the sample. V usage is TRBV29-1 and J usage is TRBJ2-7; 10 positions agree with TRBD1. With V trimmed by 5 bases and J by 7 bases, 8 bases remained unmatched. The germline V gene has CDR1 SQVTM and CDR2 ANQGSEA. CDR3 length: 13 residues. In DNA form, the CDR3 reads TGCAGCGTTACTCCGGGACAGGGGAGTGAGCAGTACTTC. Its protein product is CSVTPGQGSEQYF.

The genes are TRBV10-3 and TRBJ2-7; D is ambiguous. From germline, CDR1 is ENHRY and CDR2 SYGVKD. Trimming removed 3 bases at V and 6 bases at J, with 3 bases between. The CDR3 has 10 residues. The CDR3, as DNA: TGTGCCATCAGTGATGGCGAGCAGTACTTC. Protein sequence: CAISDGEQYF.

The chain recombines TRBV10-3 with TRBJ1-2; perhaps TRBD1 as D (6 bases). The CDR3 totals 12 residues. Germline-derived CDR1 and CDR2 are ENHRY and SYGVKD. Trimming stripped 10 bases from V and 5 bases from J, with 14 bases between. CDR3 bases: TGTGCCACACAAACAGGGATTTATGGCTACACCTTC. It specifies CATQTGIYGYTF.

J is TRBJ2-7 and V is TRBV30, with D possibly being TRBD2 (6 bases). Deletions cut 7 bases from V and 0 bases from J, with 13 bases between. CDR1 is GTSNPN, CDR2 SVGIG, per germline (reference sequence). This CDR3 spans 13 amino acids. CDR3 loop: CASSARFSYEQYF. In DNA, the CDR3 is TGTGCCTCTAGCGCCCGGTTCTCCTACGAGCAGTACTTC.

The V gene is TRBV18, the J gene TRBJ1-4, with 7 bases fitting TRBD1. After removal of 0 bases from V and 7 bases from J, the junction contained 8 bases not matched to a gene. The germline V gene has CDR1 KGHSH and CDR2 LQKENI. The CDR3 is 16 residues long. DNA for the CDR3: TGTGCCAGCTCACCACCCGTACAGGGGCACGGTGAAAAACTGTTTTTT. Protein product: CASSPPVQGHGEKLFF. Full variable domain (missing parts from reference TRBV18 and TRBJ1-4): NAGVMQNPRHLVRRRGQEARLRCSPMKGHSHVYWYRQLPEEGLKFMVYLQKENIIDESGMPKERFSAEFPKEGPSILRIQQVVRGDSAAYFCASSPPVQGHGEKLFFGSGTQLSVL.

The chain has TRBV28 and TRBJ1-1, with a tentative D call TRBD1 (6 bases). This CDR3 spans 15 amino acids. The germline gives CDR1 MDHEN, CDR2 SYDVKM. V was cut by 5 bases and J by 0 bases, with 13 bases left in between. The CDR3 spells CASSRTVIMNTEAFF. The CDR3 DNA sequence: TGTGCCAGCAGTCGGACAGTCATAATGAACACTGAAGCTTTCTTT.

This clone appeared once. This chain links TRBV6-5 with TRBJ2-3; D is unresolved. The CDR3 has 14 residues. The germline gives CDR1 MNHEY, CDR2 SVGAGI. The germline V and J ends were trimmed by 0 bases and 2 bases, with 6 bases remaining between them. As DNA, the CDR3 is TGTGCCAGCAGTTACTCGAAGAACACAGATACGCAGTATTTT. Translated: CASSYSKNTDTQYF.

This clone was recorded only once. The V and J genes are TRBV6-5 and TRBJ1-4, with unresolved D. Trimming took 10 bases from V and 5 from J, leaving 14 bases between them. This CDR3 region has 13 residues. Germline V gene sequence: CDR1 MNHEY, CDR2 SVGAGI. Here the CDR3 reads CATQPVENEKLFF. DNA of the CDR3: TGTGCCACCCAGCCGGTGGAAAATGAAAAACTGTTTTTT.

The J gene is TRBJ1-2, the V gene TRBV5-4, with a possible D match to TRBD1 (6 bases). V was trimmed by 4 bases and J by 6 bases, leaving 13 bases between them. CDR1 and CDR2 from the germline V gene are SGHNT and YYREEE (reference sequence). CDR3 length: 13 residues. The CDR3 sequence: CASSAQGRDGYTF. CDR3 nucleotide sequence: TGTGCCAGCAGCGCACAGGGTAGGGATGGCTACACCTTC.

CDR3 in DNA: TGTGCCAGCAGAGCCCTGTCCGGTAGCACCGGGGAGCTGTTTTTT. Translation: CASRALSGSTGELFF. The genes are TRBV6-1 and TRBJ2-2, with no clear D. Germline CDR1 is MNHNS and CDR2 is SASEGT. The CDR3 spans 15 residues. Trimming shortened V by 6 bases and J by 4 bases, and 15 bases separated the two germline ends.

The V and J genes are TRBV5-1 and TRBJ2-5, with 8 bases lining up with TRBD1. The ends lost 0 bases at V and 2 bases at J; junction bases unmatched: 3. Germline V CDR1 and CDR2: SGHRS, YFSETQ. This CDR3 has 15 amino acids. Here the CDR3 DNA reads TGCGCCAGCAGCTTGGAGCAGGGGGCTCAAGAGACCCAGTACTTC. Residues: CASSLEQGAQETQYF.

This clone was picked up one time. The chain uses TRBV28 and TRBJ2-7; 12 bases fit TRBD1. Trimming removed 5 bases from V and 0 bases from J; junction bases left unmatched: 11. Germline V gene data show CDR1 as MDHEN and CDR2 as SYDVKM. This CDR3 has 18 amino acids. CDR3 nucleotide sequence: TGTGCCAGCAGTCTCACCGGGACAGGGGGCTATAGCTCCTACGAGCAGTACTTC. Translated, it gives CASSLTGTGGYSSYEQYF.

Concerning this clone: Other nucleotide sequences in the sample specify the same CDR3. The CDR3 is CASSFPGYEQYF. For the CDR3, the DNA is TGCGCCAGCAGCTTTCCGGGCTACGAGCAGTACTTC. The chain carries TRBV5-1 and TRBJ2-7, with no clear D. The CDR3 contains 12 residues. Germline CDR1 reads SGHRS; CDR2 reads YFSETQ. V lost 2 bases and J lost 3, with 6 bases in between.

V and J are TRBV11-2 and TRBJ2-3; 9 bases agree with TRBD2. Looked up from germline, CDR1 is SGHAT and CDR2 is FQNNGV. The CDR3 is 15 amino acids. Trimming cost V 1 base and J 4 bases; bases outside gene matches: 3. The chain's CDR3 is CASSLVAGAADTQYF. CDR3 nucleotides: TGTGCCAGCAGCTTAGTAGCGGGGGCAGCAGATACGCAGTATTTT.

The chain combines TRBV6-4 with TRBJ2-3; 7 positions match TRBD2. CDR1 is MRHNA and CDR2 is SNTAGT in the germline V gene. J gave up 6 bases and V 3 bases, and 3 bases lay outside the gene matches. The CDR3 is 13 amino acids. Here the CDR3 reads CASSDWEGDTQYF. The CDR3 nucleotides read TGTGCCAGCAGTGATTGGGAGGGCGATACGCAGTATTTT.

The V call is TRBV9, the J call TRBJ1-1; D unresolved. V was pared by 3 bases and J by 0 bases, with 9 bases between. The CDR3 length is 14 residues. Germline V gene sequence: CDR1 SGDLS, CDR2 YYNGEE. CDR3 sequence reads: CASSEEGMNTEAFF. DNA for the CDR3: TGTGCCAGCAGCGAGGAGGGCATGAACACTGAAGCTTTCTTT.

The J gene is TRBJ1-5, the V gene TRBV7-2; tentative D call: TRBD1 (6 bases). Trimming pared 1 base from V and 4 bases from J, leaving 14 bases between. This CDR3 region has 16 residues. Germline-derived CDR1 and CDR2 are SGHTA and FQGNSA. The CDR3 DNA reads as TGTGCCAGCAGCTTAGTGGCGGAGGGGGGGAATCAGCCCCAGCATTTT. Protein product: CASSLVAEGGNQPQHF. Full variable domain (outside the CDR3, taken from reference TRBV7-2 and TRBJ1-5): GAGVSQSPSNKVTEKGKDVELRCDPISGHTALYWYRQSLGQGLEFLIYFQGNSAPDKSGLPSDRFSAERTGGSVSTLTIQRTQQEDSAVYLCASSLVAEGGNQPQHFGDGTRLSIL.

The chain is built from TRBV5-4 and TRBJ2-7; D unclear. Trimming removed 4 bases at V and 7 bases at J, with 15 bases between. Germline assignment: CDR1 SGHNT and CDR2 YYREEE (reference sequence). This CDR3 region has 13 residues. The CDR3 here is CASSPTPQGEQYF. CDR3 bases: TGTGCCAGCAGCCCTACCCCACAAGGGGAGCAGTACTTC.

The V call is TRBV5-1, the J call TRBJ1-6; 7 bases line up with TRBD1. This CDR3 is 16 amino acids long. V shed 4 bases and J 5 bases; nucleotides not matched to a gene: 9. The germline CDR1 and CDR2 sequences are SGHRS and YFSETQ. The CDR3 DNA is TGCGCCAGCAGCCTGGACAGGCTAGATAATAATTCACCCCTCCACTTT. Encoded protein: CASSLDRLDNNSPLHF.

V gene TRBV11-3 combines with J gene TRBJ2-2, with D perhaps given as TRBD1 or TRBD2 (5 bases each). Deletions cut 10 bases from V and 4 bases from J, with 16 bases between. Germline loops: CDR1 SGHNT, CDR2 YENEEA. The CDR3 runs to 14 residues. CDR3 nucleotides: TGTGCCACCAGTCCGGGACGGCCCACCGGGGAGCTGTTTTTT. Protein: CATSPGRPTGELFF.

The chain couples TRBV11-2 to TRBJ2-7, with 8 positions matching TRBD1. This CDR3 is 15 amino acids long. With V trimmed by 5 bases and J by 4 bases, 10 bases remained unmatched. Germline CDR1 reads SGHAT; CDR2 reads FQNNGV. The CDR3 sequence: CASSTSWDRTYEQYF. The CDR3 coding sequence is TGTGCCAGCAGCACAAGCTGGGACAGGACTTACGAGCAGTACTTC. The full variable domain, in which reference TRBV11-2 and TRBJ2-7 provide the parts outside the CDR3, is EAGVAQSPRYKIIEKRQSVAFWCNPISGHATLYWYQQILGQGPKLLIQFQNNGVVDDSQLPKDRFSAERLKGVDSTLKIQPAKLEDSAVYLCASSTSWDRTYEQYFGPGTRLTVT.

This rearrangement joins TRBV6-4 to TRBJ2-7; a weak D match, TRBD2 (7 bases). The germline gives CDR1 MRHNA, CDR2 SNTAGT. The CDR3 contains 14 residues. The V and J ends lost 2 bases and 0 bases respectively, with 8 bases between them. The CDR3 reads CASSDRGGSYEQYF. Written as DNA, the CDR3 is TGTGCCAGCAGTGACAGGGGGGGCTCCTACGAGCAGTACTTC.

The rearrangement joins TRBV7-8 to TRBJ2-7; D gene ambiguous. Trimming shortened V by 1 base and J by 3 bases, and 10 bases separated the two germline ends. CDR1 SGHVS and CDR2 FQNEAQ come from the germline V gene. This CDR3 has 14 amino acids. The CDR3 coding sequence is TGTGCCAGCAGCTTAGTAGGACCGGGCTACGAGCAGTACTTC. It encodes CASSLVGPGYEQYF.